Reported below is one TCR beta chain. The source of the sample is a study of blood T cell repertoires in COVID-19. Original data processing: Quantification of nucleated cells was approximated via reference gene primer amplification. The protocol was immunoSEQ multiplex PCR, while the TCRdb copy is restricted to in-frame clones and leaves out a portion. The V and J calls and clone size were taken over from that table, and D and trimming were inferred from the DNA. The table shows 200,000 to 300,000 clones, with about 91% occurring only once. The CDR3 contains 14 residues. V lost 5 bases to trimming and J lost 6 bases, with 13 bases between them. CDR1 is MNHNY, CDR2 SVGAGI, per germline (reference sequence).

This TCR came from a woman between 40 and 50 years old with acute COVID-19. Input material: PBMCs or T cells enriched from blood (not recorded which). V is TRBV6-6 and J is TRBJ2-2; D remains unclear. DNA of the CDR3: TGTGCCAGCAGTCCCGTAGGAGAGGCCGGGGAGCTGTTTTTT. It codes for CASSPVGEAGELFF.